The 14 T cell receptor beta chains listed next were all sequenced from one sample in a study of technical replicates of blood from a few donors. Clones were sequenced by immunoSEQ multiplex PCR, and TCRdb holds only the in-frame ones, with some missing. The sample carries about 59,000 clones, roughly 93% recorded once. The sample consisted of PBMCs. Source of these receptors: a human donor in good health. Some clones in this sample may be carry-over from other donors' samples.

This clone was seen more than once but under ten times. The V call is TRBV4-1, the J call TRBJ1-1, with TRBD1 matching over 7 bases. The trim removed 5 bases at V and 5 bases at J, leaving 17 bases unmatched. This CDR3 has 17 amino acids. CDR1 and CDR2 (germline): MGHRA, YSYEKL. The CDR3 coding sequence is TGCGCCAGCAGCAGAGCAGGGGGGCGGGGACCGGGAACTGAAGCTTTCTTT. Amino acid sequence: CASSRAGGRGPGTEAFF.

The chain links TRBV5-4 to TRBJ2-1, with 8 bases fitting TRBD2. Per the germline V gene, CDR1 is SGHNT and CDR2 is YYREEE (reference sequence). This CDR3 is built from 16 residues. Trimming removed 3 bases from V and 2 bases from J; junction bases left unmatched: 7. CDR3: CASSSPGGRTYNEQFF. The CDR3, as DNA: TGTGCCAGCAGCTCCCCGGGGGGGAGGACCTACAATGAGCAGTTCTTC.

This clone appeared a single time. This chain joins TRBV4-3 and TRBJ2-1; 14 bases agree with TRBD2. The CDR3 has 17 residues. CDR1 is LGHNA, CDR2 YSLEER, per germline. After removal of 1 base from V and 5 bases from J, the junction contained 4 bases not matched to a gene. This chain's CDR3 is CASSQGGTSGSNNEQFF. CDR3 coding DNA: TGCGCCAGCAGCCAAGGGGGGACTAGCGGGAGCAACAATGAGCAGTTCTTC.

This chain connects TRBV6-1 to TRBJ2-7, with 7 nucleotides matching TRBD2. Per the germline V gene, CDR1 is MNHNS and CDR2 is SASEGT. The CDR3 is made up of 12 amino acids. V dropped 10 bases and J dropped 3; count of bases not matched to a gene: 6. The CDR3 nucleotides are TGTGCCATAACACGGGAGGTCTACGAGCAGTACTTC. It encodes CAITREVYEQYF.

This sequence joins TRBV7-6 and TRBJ1-3; the D gene is possibly TRBD1 (5 bases). The V gene lost 2 bases and the J gene lost 1 base, with 12 bases spanning the gap. CDR1 and CDR2 (germline): SGHVS, FNYEAQ. This CDR3 region has 16 residues. The CDR3: CASSLLGQSSGNTIYF. The CDR3 nucleotides are TGTGCCAGCAGCTTACTGGGGCAATCTTCTGGAAACACCATATATTTT.

This clone has just one count. The chain is built from TRBV5-3 and TRBJ1-2; tentatively, D is TRBD1 (6 bases). TRBV5-3 is labeled an ORF, and its function is uncertain. Trimming took 4 bases from V and 0 from J, leaving 22 bases between them. The CDR3 contains 18 residues. DNA of the CDR3: TGTGCCAGAAGCCGCATTACCCCATTCAGGGGAACTAACTATGGCTACACCTTC. This sequence encodes CARSRITPFRGTNYGYTF.

The rearrangement links TRBV7-6 to TRBJ2-1, with D possibly matching TRBD1 (6 bases). Trimming stripped 3 bases from V and 10 bases from J, with 13 bases between. Looked up from germline, CDR1 is SGHVS and CDR2 is FNYEAQ. The CDR3 runs to 13 residues. The CDR3 DNA reads as TGTGCCAGCAGCTTCAGACACGGGACAGAGCAGTTCTTC. It translates to CASSFRHGTEQFF.

V is TRBV4-3 and J is TRBJ1-1; a weak D match, TRBD1 (6 bases). V was trimmed by 1 base and J by 2 bases, leaving 11 bases between them. CDR1 and CDR2 (germline): LGHNA, YSLEER. The CDR3 has 15 residues. DNA of the CDR3: TGCGCCAGCAGCCAAGTGACAGGAGGCAACACTGAAGCTTTCTTT. It specifies CASSQVTGGNTEAFF.

The J gene is TRBJ2-1, the V gene TRBV5-4; 10 bases are a match to TRBD1. The V and J ends lost 5 bases and 5 bases, in that order; junction bases with no gene match: 7. CDR3 length: 15 amino acids. Germline CDR1 reads SGHNT; CDR2 reads YYREEE (reference sequence). DNA of the CDR3: TGTGCCAGCAGATCGGGACAGGGGACAAACAATGAGCAGTTCTTC. Residues: CASRSGQGTNNEQFF. The full variable domain, in which reference TRBV5-4 and TRBJ2-1 provide the parts outside the CDR3, is ETGVTQSPTHLIKTRGQQVTLRCSSQSGHNTVSWYQQALGQGPQFIFQYYREEENGRGNFPPRFSGLQFPNYSSELNVNALELDDSALYLCASRSGQGTNNEQFFGPGTRLTVL.

The V call is TRBV29-1, the J call TRBJ2-3; TRBD1 might be the D (6 bases). The V gene lost 5 bases and the J gene lost 1 base, with 16 bases spanning the gap. The CDR3 has 15 amino acids. The germline CDR1 and CDR2 sequences are SQVTM and ANQGSEA. The CDR3 loop reads CSVTRGLLGTDTQYF. Here the CDR3 DNA reads TGCAGCGTTACCAGGGGTCTCCTCGGCACAGATACGCAGTATTTT.

The J gene is TRBJ1-6, the V gene TRBV6-6; 7 bases match TRBD1. This CDR3 has 16 residues. Looked up from germline, CDR1 is MNHNY and CDR2 is SVGAGI (reference sequence). Trimming took 2 bases from V and 8 from J; bases not matched to a gene: 9. Written as DNA, the CDR3 is TGTGCCAGCAGTTACGGACAGGTCCCCTCCGATTCACCCCTCCACTTT. Its protein is CASSYGQVPSDSPLHF.

This sequence joins TRBV5-3 and TRBJ2-5; 12 nucleotides line up with TRBD1. TRBV5-3 is recorded as an ORF, its role being uncertain. V lost 6 bases to trimming and J lost 5 bases; unmatched junction nucleotides: 14. The CDR3 is 17 amino acids. CDR3 nucleotide sequence: TGTGCCAGAAAGGTCGCGGGACAGGGGGCTCTTGCGGAGACCCAGTACTTC. Translated, it gives CARKVAGQGALAETQYF.

This clone was counted a few times. The chain uses TRBV6-5 and TRBJ1-4; 10 bases map to TRBD1. V trimming: 4 bases; J trimming: 11 bases; junction bases outside the gene matches: 13. The CDR3 spans 16 residues. Germline CDR1 reads MNHEY; CDR2 reads SVGAGI. The CDR3 is CASSFPTGGKRKKLFF. Written as DNA, the CDR3 is TGTGCCAGCAGTTTCCCGACAGGGGGCAAGCGTAAGAAACTGTTTTTT.

This chain connects TRBV7-2 to TRBJ1-1; 7 positions match TRBD1. The V segment lost 6 bases and the J segment 1 base; nucleotides outside the gene matches: 2. The germline gives CDR1 SGHTA, CDR2 FQGNSA. The CDR3 is made up of 13 amino acids. CDR3 sequence (DNA): TGTGCCAGCAGACAGGGGAGGAACACTGAAGCTTTCTTT. Translated, it gives CASRQGRNTEAFF.